Following are 14 T cell receptor beta chains from one sample sequenced in a study of cytomegalovirus exposure and HLA in healthy donors. A multiplex PCR was run with 60 Vbeta primers and 13 Jbeta primers. Using immunoSEQ multiplex PCR, the repertoire was profiled, and TCRdb retains in-frame clones only, with some absent. The data hold more than 45,000 clones, with about 77% observed a single time. The sample comprised PBMCs. The receptors originated from a woman between 35 and 50 years old in good health and CMV-seropositive.

The V and J genes are TRBV11-2 and TRBJ2-1; tentatively, D is TRBD2 (7 bases). V was clipped by 5 bases and J by 3 bases, with 17 bases between them. Germline CDR1 reads SGHAT; CDR2 reads FQNNGV. The CDR3 is made up of 16 amino acids. The CDR3 sequence: CASSLVRGAYYNEQFF. DNA of the CDR3: TGTGCCAGCAGCCTGGTACGGGGGGCCTACTACAATGAGCAGTTCTTC. Drawing the rest from reference TRBV11-2 and TRBJ2-1, the complete variable domain is EAGVAQSPRYKIIEKRQSVAFWCNPISGHATLYWYQQILGQGPKLLIQFQNNGVVDDSQLPKDRFSAERLKGVDSTLKIQPAKLEDSAVYLCASSLVRGAYYNEQFFGPGTRLTVL.

The J gene is TRBJ2-1, the V gene TRBV29-1, with D possibly being TRBD2 (5 bases). The CDR3 consists of 15 residues. V shed 0 bases and J shed 0 bases, with 9 bases lying between them. In germline, CDR1 is SQVTM, CDR2 ANQGSEA. The CDR3 nucleotides are TGCAGCGTTGAAGATCGGAGGAGCTCCTACAATGAGCAGTTCTTC. Translating it yields CSVEDRRSSYNEQFF.

The rearrangement uses TRBV7-2 and TRBJ1-2; D call uncertain. This CDR3 comprises 16 residues. Germline CDR1 reads SGHTA; CDR2 reads FQGNSA. V was trimmed by 4 bases and J by 0 bases, leaving 15 bases between them. The CDR3 here is CASSSDWTGANYGYTF. The CDR3 DNA is TGTGCCAGCAGCTCGGACTGGACCGGAGCTAACTATGGCTACACCTTC. Full variable domain (rest looked up from reference TRBV7-2 and TRBJ1-2): GAGVSQSPSNKVTEKGKDVELRCDPISGHTALYWYRQSLGQGLEFLIYFQGNSAPDKSGLPSDRFSAERTGGSVSTLTIQRTQQEDSAVYLCASSSDWTGANYGYTFGSGTRLTVV.

V is TRBV25-1 and J is TRBJ1-4, with 10 bases matching TRBD1. With V trimmed by 3 bases and J by 8 bases, 9 bases remained unmatched. There are 16 residues in the CDR3. Germline CDR1 MGHDK, CDR2 SYGVNS. The CDR3 reads CASSDRGDRGLEKLFF. The CDR3 nucleotides read TGTGCCAGCAGTGACCGGGGGGACAGGGGTTTAGAAAAACTGTTTTTT. The full variable domain, with the rest looked up from reference TRBV25-1 and TRBJ1-4, is EADIYQTPRYLVIGTGKKITLECSQTMGHDKMYWYQQDPGMELHLIHYSYGVNSTEKGDLSSESTVSRIRTEHFPLTLESARPSHTSQYLCASSDRGDRGLEKLFFGSGTQLSVL.

This clone showed up just a few times. The V call is TRBV10-3, the J call TRBJ2-7, with 7 bases identical to TRBD2. The CDR3 extends over 14 amino acids. Trimming took 7 bases from V and 3 from J; bases not matched to a gene: 9. CDR1 is ENHRY, CDR2 SYGVKD, per germline. The CDR3 DNA follows: TGTGCCATCACCGGTCGGGCGGGGGACTACGAGCAGTACTTC. Amino acid sequence: CAITGRAGDYEQYF.

V and J are TRBV11-3 and TRBJ2-3, with a possible D match to TRBD1 (5 bases). The CDR3 has 15 residues. CDR1 and CDR2 (germline): SGHNT, YENEEA. Trimming removed 0 bases from V and 5 bases from J, with 12 bases in between. The CDR3 loop is CASSLERGGGDTQYF. The CDR3 DNA reads TGTGCCAGCAGCTTAGAAAGGGGCGGTGGAGATACGCAGTATTTT. The full variable domain, its missing parts supplied by reference TRBV11-3 and TRBJ2-3, is EAGVVQSPRYKIIEKKQPVAFWCNPISGHNTLYWYLQNLGQGPELLIRYENEEAVDDSQLPKDRFSAERLKGVDSTLKIQPAELGDSAVYLCASSLERGGGDTQYFGPGTRLTVL.

This clone appeared a few times. The rearrangement uses TRBV15 and TRBJ1-5; 7 nucleotides align to TRBD1. Germline values: CDR1 LNHNV, CDR2 YYDKDF (reference sequence). The CDR3 length is 15 residues. J was trimmed by 7 bases and V by 4 bases; bases with no gene match: 10. The chain's CDR3 is CATSTEQGIYQPQHF. The CDR3 DNA reads as TGTGCCACCAGCACGGAACAGGGGATCTACCAGCCCCAGCATTTT.

The chain couples TRBV28 to TRBJ1-5; the match to TRBD1 covers 7 bases. The CDR3 consists of 15 residues. Germline-derived CDR1 and CDR2 are MDHEN and SYDVKM. The V and J ends lost 7 bases and 11 bases, in that order; junction bases with no gene match: 17. The CDR3 loop is CASIPQLGQSRAQHF. DNA of the CDR3: TGTGCCAGCATCCCCCAGCTGGGACAGTCGAGGGCCCAGCATTTT.

The chain is built from TRBV27 and TRBJ2-7; no reliable D call. Germline-derived CDR1 and CDR2 are MNHEY and SMNVEV (reference sequence). The CDR3 extends over 15 amino acids. V was pared by 6 bases and J by 1 base, with 16 bases between. This chain's CDR3 is CASRPFGQSSYEQYF. As DNA, the CDR3 is TGTGCCAGCAGGCCCTTTGGGCAGTCTTCCTACGAGCAGTACTTC.

This chain joins TRBV7-2 and TRBJ1-1, with 9 bases that match TRBD1. The junction had 9 bases not matched to a gene; V was cut back by 5 bases and J by 5 bases. The CDR3 has 15 residues. Germline V gene lookup returns CDR1 SGHTA and CDR2 FQGNSA. The CDR3 is CASSKGDRERTEAFF. CDR3 DNA: TGTGCCAGCAGCAAAGGGGACAGGGAGAGGACTGAAGCTTTCTTT.

The gene calls are TRBV10-3 and TRBJ1-1; TRBD1 matches 10 bases. Germline CDR1 ENHRY, CDR2 SYGVKD. CDR3 length equals 15 residues. Germline trimming cut 2 bases from V and 6 bases from J; bases unmatched to any gene: 6. The DNA of the CDR3 is TGTGCCATCAGTGAGCCGGGACAGGGGTTGTCTGAAGCTTTCTTT. Translated, it gives CAISEPGQGLSEAFF.

The chain links TRBV7-9 to TRBJ2-2; TRBD1 agrees at 9 bases. The CDR3 covers 15 residues. Germline-derived CDR1 and CDR2 are SEHNR and FQNEAQ (reference sequence). The junction had 5 bases not matched to a gene; V was cut back by 3 bases and J by 6 bases. This chain's CDR3 is CASSFRDRVPGELFF. The CDR3 region has the DNA TGTGCCAGCAGCTTTCGGGACAGGGTCCCCGGGGAGCTGTTTTTT. The full variable domain, rest sourced from reference TRBV7-9 and TRBJ2-2, is DTGVSQNPRHKITKRGQNVTFRCDPISEHNRLYWYRQTLGQGPEFLTYFQNEAQLEKSRLLSDRFSAERPKGSFSTLEIQRTEQGDSAMYLCASSFRDRVPGELFFGEGSRLTVL.

The J gene is TRBJ2-7, the V gene TRBV5-6; possible D gene TRBD2, 5 bases. Deletions cut 0 bases from V and 7 bases from J, with 11 bases between. The CDR3 spans 13 residues. Germline assignment: CDR1 SGHDT and CDR2 YYEEEE. The CDR3 DNA reads as TGTGCCAGCAGCTTGGGGCGGGTGGGAGAGCAGTACTTC. Its protein is CASSLGRVGEQYF.

This chain joins TRBV19 and TRBJ2-6; 7 bases map to TRBD1. The CDR3 totals 16 residues. Trimming at V came to 5 bases and at J to 0 bases, leaving 4 bases not matched to a gene. Germline V gene data show CDR1 as LNHDA and CDR2 as SQIVND (reference sequence). CDR3 loop: CASSPRQGSGANVLTF. Here the CDR3 DNA reads TGTGCCAGTAGTCCCCGACAGGGCTCTGGGGCCAACGTCCTGACTTTC.